The 29 T cell receptor beta chains given below trace back to one sample, sequenced in a study of T-cell memory formation after mild COVID-19. TCRdb ran MiXCR on the 5' RACE reads and lists one entry per CDR3 protein. The repertoire has 310,000 or so distinct CDR3 sequences, less than 20% of them found once; the top ten carry roughly 22%. Sequenced material: PBMCs or a T cell subset sorted from them (not recorded which). These receptor sequences come from a man younger than 30 who had mild COVID-19 (a few samples of this study predate the infection). Cell type and time point are not known.

This clonotype was seen ten or more times. The chain couples TRBV4-3 to TRBJ2-2, with 7 bases fitting TRBD1. Germline CDR1 and CDR2: LGHNA and YSLEER. This CDR3 is built from 15 residues. V shed 4 bases, J shed 4 bases, and the junction held 6 bases outside the gene matches. The CDR3 loop reads CASSPATGSTGELFF. The CDR3 DNA is TGCGCCAGCAGCCCAGCGACAGGGAGCACCGGGGAGCTGTTTTTT.

This clonotype was seen more than once but under ten times. J is TRBJ2-5 and V is TRBV5-4, with a tentative D call TRBD2 (5 bases). In germline, CDR1 is SGHNT, CDR2 YYREEE (reference sequence). This CDR3 is 14 amino acids long. V was pared by 4 bases and J by 5 bases, with 15 bases between. The CDR3 nucleotides read TGTGCCAGCAGCAGGGCCAGCTGGGAGGAGACCCAGTACTTC. Amino acids: CASSRASWEETQYF.

A few counts support this clonotype. The CDR3 DNA reads as TGTGCCAGCAGCTTAGCGCTCTACCGATACAATGAGCAGTTCTTC. This translates into CASSLALYRYNEQFF. This rearrangement joins TRBV7-2 to TRBJ2-1; D is ambiguous. Trimming removed 0 bases at V and 4 bases at J, with 10 bases between. Germline CDR1 and CDR2: SGHTA and FQGNSA. The CDR3 is 15 residues long.

The genes are TRBV2 and TRBJ1-2, with TRBD1 identical over 8 bases. Germline CDR1 and CDR2: SNHLY and FYNNEI. The CDR3 is 15 residues long. The ends lost 6 bases at V and 6 bases at J; junction bases unmatched: 12. This CDR3 reads CASRGAGQGAHGYTF. Here the CDR3 DNA reads TGTGCCAGCAGGGGCGCCGGTCAGGGGGCCCATGGCTACACCTTC.

The gene calls are TRBV12-3 or TRBV12-4 and TRBJ1-5; D unclear. The V gene lost 6 bases and the J gene lost 2 bases, with 11 bases spanning the gap. There are 14 residues in the CDR3. CDR3 DNA: TGTGCCAGCAGCGACCAGGAGGGCAATCAGCCCCAGCATTTT. It codes for CASSDQEGNQPQHF.

The CDR3 sequence is CASSFNRRDQPQHF. The CDR3, as DNA: TGTGCCAGCAGCTTCAACAGACGGGACCAGCCCCAGCATTTT. The V and J genes are TRBV7-2 and TRBJ1-5; possible D gene TRBD1, 5 bases. The V and J ends lost 3 bases and 7 bases respectively, with 13 bases between them. Per germline, CDR1 SGHTA and CDR2 FQGNSA. CDR3 length: 14 amino acids.

In DNA, the CDR3 is TGCGCCAGCAGCCAACCCCGGGGCAGGTACTATAATTCACCCCTCCACTTT. Its protein is CASSQPRGRYYNSPLHF. The rearrangement joins TRBV4-1 to TRBJ1-6; D possibly corresponds to TRBD1 (5 bases). Germline CDR1 reads MGHRA; CDR2 reads YSYEKL. This CDR3 contains 17 residues. With 2 bases removed from V and 3 bases from J, the gap between germline ends came to 14 bases.

The J gene is TRBJ1-1, the V gene TRBV19; the D is unclear. CDR3 length equals 10 residues. CDR1 and CDR2 (germline): LNHDA, SQIVND (reference sequence). The V and J ends lost 4 bases and 8 bases respectively, with 5 bases between them. The CDR3 sequence: CASSSGEAFF. The CDR3 DNA sequence: TGTGCCAGTAGTAGTGGAGAAGCTTTCTTT.

The CDR3 loop is CATSRATGLNTEAFF. CDR3 nucleotides: TGTGCCACCTCTCGGGCGACGGGGTTGAACACTGAAGCTTTCTTT. The chain carries TRBV6-5 and TRBJ1-1; D call uncertain. The V end lost 10 bases, the J end lost 0 bases, and 18 bases lay between the germline ends. Germline loops: CDR1 MNHEY, CDR2 SVGAGI. This CDR3 comprises 15 residues.

V usage is TRBV18 and J usage is TRBJ1-3; no clear D. The V gene lost 2 bases and the J gene lost 5 bases, with 7 bases spanning the gap. This CDR3 contains 13 residues. Germline V gene lookup returns CDR1 KGHSH and CDR2 LQKENI. CDR3 bases: TGTGCCAGCTCACCAGGATCTCGAAACACCATATATTTT. This translates into CASSPGSRNTIYF.

Comment on this clonotype: Compared with germline, one end of the junction differs, possibly owing to a read error. The chain couples TRBV7-7 to TRBJ2-5, with 7 bases fitting TRBD2. CDR1 and CDR2 from the germline V gene are SSHAT and FNYEAQ (reference sequence). The CDR3 consists of 15 residues. CDR3 in amino acids: CASSNAGTTQETQYF. The CDR3 bases are TGTGCTAGCAGCAACGCCGGGACTACCCAAGAGACCCAGTACTTC.

The CDR3 reads CASSLVTSGIMHEQFF. The CDR3 DNA is TGTGCCAGCAGCTTGGTCACTAGCGGGATCATGCATGAGCAGTTCTTC. The chain employs TRBV11-2 and TRBJ2-1, with 10 positions matching TRBD2. Losses at the gene ends were 3 bases for V and 8 bases for J; bases not matched to a gene: 10. Germline-derived CDR1 and CDR2 are SGHAT and FQNNGV. This CDR3 region has 16 residues.

The V and J genes are TRBV19 and TRBJ1-1, with D possibly being TRBD1 (5 bases). Trimming stripped 0 bases from V and 4 bases from J, with 12 bases between. Germline V gene data show CDR1 as LNHDA and CDR2 as SQIVND (reference sequence). This CDR3 has 15 amino acids. The CDR3 sequence is CASSIDSRGGTEAFF. CDR3 nucleotides: TGTGCCAGTAGTATAGATAGCCGGGGGGGCACTGAAGCTTTCTTT. The variable domain in full, completed from reference TRBV19 and TRBJ1-1, reads DGGITQSPKYLFRKEGQNVTLSCEQNLNHDAMYWYRQDPGQGLRLIYYSQIVNDFQKGDIAEGYSVSREKKESFPLTVTSAQKNPTAFYLCASSIDSRGGTEAFFGQGTRLTVV.

There are a few counts of this clonotype. This chain joins TRBV4-1 and TRBJ2-1, with D perhaps TRBD2 (7 bases). V lost 3 bases and J 3 bases, leaving 15 bases between the germline ends. The V gene's germline CDR1 is MGHRA and CDR2 YSYEKL. CDR3 length: 16 residues. The CDR3 reads CASSHRRGLFYNEQFF. For the CDR3, the DNA is TGCGCCAGCAGCCATCGGCGGGGGCTCTTCTACAATGAGCAGTTCTTC.

This clonotype was counted at least ten times. The chain recombines TRBV5-6 with TRBJ1-1; D not resolved. Trimming took off 0 bases at V and 13 bases at J, with 19 bases between the two ends. Germline V gives CDR1 SGHDT, CDR2 YYEEEE. CDR3 length: 14 amino acids. CDR3 loop: CASSLVSGIRSVFF. The CDR3 coding sequence is TGTGCCAGCAGCTTGGTTTCGGGGATTCGTTCGGTTTTCTTT.

This clonotype was detected ten times or more. The chain combines TRBV5-1 with TRBJ1-4; 7 bases fit TRBD1. This CDR3 comprises 15 residues. V lost 2 bases and J lost 12; bases outside the gene matches: 13. Germline loops: CDR1 SGHRS, CDR2 YFSETQ. CDR3 nucleotide sequence: TGCGCCAGCAGCTTTACAGGGGAGAGAGGAGGAGAACTGTTTTTT. This encodes CASSFTGERGGELFF.

This clonotype was found once. This chain connects TRBV12-3 or TRBV12-4 to TRBJ2-2; 10 bases line up with TRBD2. This CDR3 has 16 residues. With V trimmed by 6 bases and J by 3 bases, 7 bases remained unmatched. DNA for the CDR3: TGTGCCAGCAGACCAGAAGCGGGGGGGCACACCGGGGAGCTGTTTTTT. Its translation: CASRPEAGGHTGELFF.

There are many counts of this clonotype. The chain carries TRBV6-5 and TRBJ1-5; D possibly corresponds to TRBD1 (5 bases). Trimming took off 0 bases at V and 0 bases at J, with 15 bases between the two ends. The CDR3 is 18 residues long. In germline, CDR1 is MNHEY, CDR2 SVGAGI. CDR3 sequence: CASSYSLPGSDSNQPQHF. Written as DNA, the CDR3 is TGTGCCAGCAGTTACTCCCTGCCAGGGTCGGATAGCAATCAGCCCCAGCATTTT.

This clonotype was picked up many times. The chain carries TRBV5-4 and TRBJ1-2, with a tentative D call TRBD1 (6 bases). The CDR3 runs to 14 residues. V was clipped by 4 bases and J by 2 bases, with 12 bases between them. Germline V gene data show CDR1 as SGHNT and CDR2 as YYREEE (reference sequence). CDR3 in DNA: TGTGCCAGCAGCCCCACCGGACAGAACTATGGCTACACCTTC. Translation: CASSPTGQNYGYTF.

There are many counts of this clonotype. The rearrangement links TRBV5-1 to TRBJ2-2; D ambiguous. Trimming left V 6 bases short and J 1 base short, with 7 bases between. There are 13 residues in the CDR3. Germline-derived CDR1 and CDR2 are SGHRS and YFSETQ. The CDR3 DNA reads TGCGCCAGCACACACCAGAACACCGGGGAGCTGTTTTTT. It is translated as CASTHQNTGELFF.

V is TRBV7-6 and J is TRBJ2-5, with 10 bases that match TRBD2. V was clipped by 2 bases and J by 4 bases; unmatched bases: 7. CDR1 and CDR2 from the germline V gene are SGHVS and FNYEAQ. This CDR3 comprises 16 residues. CDR3 coding DNA: TGTGCCAGCAGCTTATTAAGCGGGGGGGCCCTAGAGACCCAGTACTTC. Amino acid sequence: CASSLLSGGALETQYF.

The chain carries TRBV7-9 and TRBJ2-7; 15 bases match TRBD2. CDR3 length: 17 residues. Germline V gives CDR1 SEHNR, CDR2 FQNEAQ (reference sequence). The ends lost 5 bases at V and 3 bases at J; junction bases unmatched: 8. For the CDR3, the DNA is TGTGCCAGCAGCGATGGGACTAGCGGGGGGCGGGTCTACGAGCAGTACGTC. As protein: CASSDGTSGGRVYEQYV.

This clonotype occurred a few times. The V gene is TRBV25-1, the J gene TRBJ1-1; D gene ambiguous. This CDR3 region has 14 residues. V was cut by 6 bases and J by 4 bases, with 15 bases left in between. Looked up from germline, CDR1 is MGHDK and CDR2 is SYGVNS. CDR3 protein: CASSPWVEATEAFF. CDR3 in DNA: TGTGCCAGCAGCCCATGGGTGGAGGCCACTGAAGCTTTCTTT.

This clonotype was seen more than once but under ten times. The V gene is TRBV6-5, the J gene TRBJ2-1; TRBD2 matches 10 bases. V was pared by 6 bases and J by 0 bases, with 17 bases of the junction left unmatched. The CDR3 covers 20 residues. Germline V gene lookup returns CDR1 MNHEY and CDR2 SVGAGI. Written as DNA, the CDR3 is TGTGCCAGCAGCCCCGGCACTAGCGGGAAGGACCCCACCTCCTACAATGAGCAGTTCTTC. It yields the protein CASSPGTSGKDPTSYNEQFF.

Many counts were recorded for this clonotype. V and J are TRBV2 and TRBJ1-1, with D uncertain. This CDR3 is 13 amino acids long. The germline V gene encodes CDR1 SNHLY and CDR2 FYNNEI. The V end lost 2 bases, the J end lost 3 bases, and 7 bases lay between the germline ends. The CDR3 region is CASSELEDTEAFF. CDR3 nucleotides: TGTGCCAGCAGTGAACTGGAGGACACTGAAGCTTTCTTT.

The rearrangement uses TRBV7-9 and TRBJ2-1, with 14 bases lining up with TRBD2. Trimming took 4 bases from V and 8 from J; bases not matched to a gene: 4. The CDR3 spans 15 residues. Germline CDR1 and CDR2: SEHNR and FQNEAQ (reference sequence). The CDR3 here is CASSSGLAGEDEQFF. The CDR3 DNA reads as TGTGCCAGCAGCTCGGGACTAGCGGGGGAGGATGAGCAGTTCTTC.

This clonotype was detected only a few times. The chain combines TRBV12-3 or TRBV12-4 with TRBJ2-3; D possibly uses TRBD1 or TRBD2 (6 bases each). V lost 1 base and J 4 bases, leaving 18 bases between the germline ends. CDR3 size: 17 residues. The CDR3 here is CASSLGGWGARSDTQYF. The CDR3 DNA reads TGTGCCAGCAGTTTAGGTGGGTGGGGGGCGCGTTCAGATACGCAGTATTTT.

The sample holds many counts of this clonotype. The J gene is TRBJ2-2, the V gene TRBV4-1, with 8 positions matching TRBD1. The CDR3 spans 16 residues. Germline CDR1 reads MGHRA; CDR2 reads YSYEKL. With V trimmed by 2 bases and J by 4 bases, 6 bases remained unmatched. This CDR3 is CASSQIGQGGTGELFF. The CDR3 coding sequence is TGCGCCAGCAGCCAAATTGGACAGGGAGGCACCGGGGAGCTGTTTTTT.

The genes are TRBV4-3 and TRBJ2-3; 12 nucleotides line up with TRBD2. Germline CDR1 reads LGHNA; CDR2 reads YSLEER. The CDR3 loop spans 17 amino acids. The ends lost 4 bases at V and 2 bases at J; junction bases unmatched: 7. The CDR3 region has the DNA TGCGCCAGCAGCCCACTGACTAGCGGGGGACTCACAGATACGCAGTATTTT. Protein product: CASSPLTSGGLTDTQYF.